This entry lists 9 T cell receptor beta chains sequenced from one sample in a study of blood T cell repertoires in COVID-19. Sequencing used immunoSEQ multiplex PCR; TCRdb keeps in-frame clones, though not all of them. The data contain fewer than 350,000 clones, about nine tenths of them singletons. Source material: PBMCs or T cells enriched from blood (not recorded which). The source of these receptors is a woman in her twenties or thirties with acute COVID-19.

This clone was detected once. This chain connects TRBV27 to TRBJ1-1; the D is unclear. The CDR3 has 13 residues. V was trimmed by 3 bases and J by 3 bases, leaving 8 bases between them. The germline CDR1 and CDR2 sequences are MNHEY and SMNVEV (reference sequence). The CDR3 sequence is CASSFRGYTEAFF. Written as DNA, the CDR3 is TGTGCCAGCAGTTTTCGAGGGTACACTGAAGCTTTCTTT.

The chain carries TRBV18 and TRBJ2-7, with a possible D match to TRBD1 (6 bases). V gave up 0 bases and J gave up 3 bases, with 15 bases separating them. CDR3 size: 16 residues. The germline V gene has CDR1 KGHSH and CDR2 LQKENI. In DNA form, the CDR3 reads TGTGCCAGCTCACCACCGGAGGTAACAGGGAGCTACGAGCAGTACTTC. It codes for CASSPPEVTGSYEQYF.

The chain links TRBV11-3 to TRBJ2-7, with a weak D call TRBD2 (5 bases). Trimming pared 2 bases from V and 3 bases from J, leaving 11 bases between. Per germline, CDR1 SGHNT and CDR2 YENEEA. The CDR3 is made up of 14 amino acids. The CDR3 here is CASSLNGKGYEQYF. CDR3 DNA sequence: TGTGCCAGCAGCTTAAACGGGAAAGGCTACGAGCAGTACTTC.

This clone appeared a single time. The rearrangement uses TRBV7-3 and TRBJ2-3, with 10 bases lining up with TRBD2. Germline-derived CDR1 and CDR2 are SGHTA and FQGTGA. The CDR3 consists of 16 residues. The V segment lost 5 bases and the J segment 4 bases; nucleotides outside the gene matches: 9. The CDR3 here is CASSHLSGGAADTQYF. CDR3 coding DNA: TGTGCCAGCAGCCACCTAAGCGGGGGGGCCGCAGATACGCAGTATTTT.

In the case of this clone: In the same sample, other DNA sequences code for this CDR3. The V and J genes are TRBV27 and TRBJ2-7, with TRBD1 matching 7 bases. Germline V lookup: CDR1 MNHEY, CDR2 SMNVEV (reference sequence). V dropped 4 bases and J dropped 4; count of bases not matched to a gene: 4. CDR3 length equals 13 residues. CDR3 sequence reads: CASSSGGSYEQYF. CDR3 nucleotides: TGTGCCAGCAGTTCAGGGGGATCATACGAGCAGTACTTC.

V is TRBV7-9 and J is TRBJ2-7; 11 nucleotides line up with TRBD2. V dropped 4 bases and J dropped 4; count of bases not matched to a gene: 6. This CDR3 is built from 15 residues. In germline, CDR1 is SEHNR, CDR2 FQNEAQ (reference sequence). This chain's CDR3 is CASSSPTSGIYEQYF. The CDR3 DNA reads TGTGCCAGCAGCTCCCCGACTAGCGGGATTTACGAGCAGTACTTC.

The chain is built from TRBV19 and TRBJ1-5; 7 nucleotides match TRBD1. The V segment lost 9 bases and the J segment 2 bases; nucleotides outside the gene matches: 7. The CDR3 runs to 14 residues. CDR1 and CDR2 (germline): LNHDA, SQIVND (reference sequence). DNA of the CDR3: TGTGCCAGCCAAGGACAGGTGGGCAATCAGCCCCAGCATTTT. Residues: CASQGQVGNQPQHF.

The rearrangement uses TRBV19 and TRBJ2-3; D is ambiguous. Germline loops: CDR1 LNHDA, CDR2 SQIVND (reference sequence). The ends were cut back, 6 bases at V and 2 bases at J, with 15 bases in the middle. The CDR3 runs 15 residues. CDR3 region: CASRAEDTSTDTQYF. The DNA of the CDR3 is TGTGCCAGTAGGGCTGAAGACACCTCCACAGATACGCAGTATTTT. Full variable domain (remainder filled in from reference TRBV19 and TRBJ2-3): DGGITQSPKYLFRKEGQNVTLSCEQNLNHDAMYWYRQDPGQGLRLIYYSQIVNDFQKGDIAEGYSVSREKKESFPLTVTSAQKNPTAFYLCASRAEDTSTDTQYFGPGTRLTVL.

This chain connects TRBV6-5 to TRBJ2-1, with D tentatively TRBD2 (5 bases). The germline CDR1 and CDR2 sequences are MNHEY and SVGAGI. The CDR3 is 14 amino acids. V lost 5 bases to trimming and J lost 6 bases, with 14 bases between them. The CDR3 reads CASSRGPPANEQFF. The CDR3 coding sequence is TGTGCCAGCAGTCGGGGTCCCCCCGCCAATGAGCAGTTCTTC.